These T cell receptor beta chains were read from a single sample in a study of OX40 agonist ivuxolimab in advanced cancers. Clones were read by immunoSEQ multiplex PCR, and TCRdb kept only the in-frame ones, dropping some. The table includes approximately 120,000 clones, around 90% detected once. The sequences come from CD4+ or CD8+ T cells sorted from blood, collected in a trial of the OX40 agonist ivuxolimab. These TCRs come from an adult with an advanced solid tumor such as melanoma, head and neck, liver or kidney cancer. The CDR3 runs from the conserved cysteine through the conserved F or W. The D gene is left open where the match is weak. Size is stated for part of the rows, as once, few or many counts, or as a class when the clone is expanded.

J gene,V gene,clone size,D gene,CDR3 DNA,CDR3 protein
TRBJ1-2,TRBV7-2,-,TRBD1,TGTGCCAGCAGCTTAGAAAGGACAGGGGGCTCCTATGGCTACACCTTC,CASSLERTGGSYGYTF
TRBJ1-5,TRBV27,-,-,TGTGCCAGCAGTTTAATCCCCCGCCAGGGGCCCCAGCATTTT,CASSLIPRQGPQHF
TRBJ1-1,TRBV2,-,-,TGTGCCAGCAGTGGTACTAGCGTAGCTTTCTTT,CASSGTSVAFF
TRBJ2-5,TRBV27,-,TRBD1,TGTGCCAGCAGACGGACAGGGGGGGAGACCCAGTACTTC,CASRRTGGETQYF
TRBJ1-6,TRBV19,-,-,TGTGCCAGTAGTTTCCAGGGTGTACAGGGTCATAATTCACCCCTCCACTTT,CASSFQGVQGHNSPLHF
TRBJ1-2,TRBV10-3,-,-,TGTGCCATCAGTGACGCAGGGTACTATGGCTACACCTTC,CAISDAGYYGYTF
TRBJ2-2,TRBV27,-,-,TGTGCCAGCAGTTTAAACCCGAGTACCGGGGAGCTGTTTTTT,CASSLNPSTGELFF
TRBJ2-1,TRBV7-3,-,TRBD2,TGTGCCAGCAGCTTAACGAGCGGGAACCCCCTAGCTGGTGAGCAGTTCTTC,CASSLTSGNPLAGEQFF
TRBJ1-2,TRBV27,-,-,TGTGCCAGCAGCCCGTTCGGGGGAGGGATCGTCTCTGGCTACACCTTC,CASSPFGGGIVSGYTF
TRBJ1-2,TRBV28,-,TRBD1,TGTGCCAGCAGTTTAGGGTCAGGGGGCGCAAACTATGGCTACACCTTC,CASSLGSGGANYGYTF
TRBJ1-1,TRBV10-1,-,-,TGCGCCAGCAGTGAGACCGGCACTGAAGCTTTCTTT,CASSETGTEAFF
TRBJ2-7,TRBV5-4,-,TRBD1,TGTGCCAGCAGCGGACAGGAGTCCTACGAGCAGTACTTC,CASSGQESYEQYF
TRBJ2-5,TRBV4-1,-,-,TGCGCCAGCAGCCTGACTAGTCCCCAAGAGACCCAGTACTTC,CASSLTSPQETQYF
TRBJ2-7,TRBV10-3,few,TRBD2,TGTGCCATCAGTGTAGGGACTAGCGAGTACGAGCAGTACTTC,CAISVGTSEYEQYF
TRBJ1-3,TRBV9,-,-,TGTGCCAGCAGCGCCCGGGACGCTAGTTCTGGAAACACCATATATTTT,CASSARDASSGNTIYF
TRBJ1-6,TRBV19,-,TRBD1,TGTGCCAGTAGACAAGGACAGGTCCAAGCCCTCCACTTT,CASRQGQVQALHF
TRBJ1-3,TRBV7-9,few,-,TGTGCCAGCAGCGAATGGACAGCCTCTGGAAACACCATATATTTT,CASSEWTASGNTIYF